This is a list of T cell receptor beta chains from one sample in a study of molecular identifiers for immune sequencing clone quantification. TCRdb passed the PCR reads through MiXCR, listing each CDR3 protein once. The sample lists about half a million distinct CDR3 sequences, roughly 25% seen once, with roughly 0.77% in the top ten. Sequencing was performed on naive CD8+ T cells from blood, with Jurkat cell RNA spiked in. The receptors here all came from a human donor in good health. Some libraries in this study had Jurkat cell RNA spiked in. Each CDR3 is given with its conserved first and last residue. The order of the fields is CDR3 DNA, CDR3 protein, V gene, J gene, D gene, clone size. The D gene is left open where the match is weak. The size field is filled for only some rows; it gives once, few, many or a size class.

TGTGCCAGCAGTTACTCGACGCCCCGGTGTAGATACACCGGGGAGCTGTTTTTT	CASSYSTPRCRYTGELFF	TRBV6-7	TRBJ2-2	.	.
TGTGCCTGCAGCCACCGTGACAGCAATCAGCCCCAGCATTTT	CACSHRDSNQPQHF	TRBV21-1	TRBJ1-5	.	.
TGTGCCAGCAGTTTACCTCTTACAGGGGCCGAGCAGTACTTC	CASSLPLTGAEQYF	TRBV28	TRBJ2-7	TRBD1	few
TGTGCCAGCAGCTTACGGAGCACCGGGGAGCTGTTTTTT	CASSLRSTGELFF	TRBV7-3	TRBJ2-2	.	few
TGCGCCAGCAGCCAATCCGGGACAGGGCGGAACGAGCAGTACTTC	CASSQSGTGRNEQYF	TRBV4-1	TRBJ2-7	TRBD1	.
TGTGCCAGCAGCACTACAACCGAAGAGACCCAGTACTTC	CASSTTTEETQYF	TRBV28	TRBJ2-5	.	few
TGTGCCAGCAGCTTAGGCGTGGGGGGTCTTTACGAGCAGTACTTC	CASSLGVGGLYEQYF	TRBV7-6	TRBJ2-7	.	few
TGCAGCGTTGAACGTGCCTACGAGCAGTACTTC	CSVERAYEQYF	TRBV29-1	TRBJ2-7	.	many
TGTGCCAGCAGCTTTCGTGGACTAGGGGACTCCTACGAGCGGTACTTC	CASSFRGLGDSYERYF	TRBV5-6	TRBJ2-7	TRBD2	.
TGTGCCAGCAGTGACCCAGAACCAAAAGAGCCCCAGTACTTC	CASSDPEPKEPQYF	TRBV25-1	TRBJ2-5	.	once
TGCAGTGCGGACCACCCAAGGGACAGAGCCGACCCGGGTACTCCATACGAGCAGTACTTC	CSADHPRDRADPGTPYEQYF	TRBV20-1	TRBJ2-7	TRBD1	few
TGTGCCAGCAGTTTTACAGGGGGATACGAGCAGTACTTC	CASSFTGGYEQYF	TRBV27	TRBJ2-7	TRBD1	many
TGTGCCAGCACCCTTAGCGGGGGGCCAGACATTCAGTACTTC	CASTLSGGPDIQYF	TRBV12-3/TRBV12-4	TRBJ2-4	TRBD2	many
TGCGCCAGCAGTGGCGCGGGCAGGGTATGGGAGCAGTACTTC	CASSGAGRVWEQYF	TRBV25-1	TRBJ2-7	.	.
TGTGCCAGCAGCGAGACACCAGACGGGGAGCTGTTTTTT	CASSETPDGELFF	TRBV9	TRBJ2-2	.	few
TGTGCCAGCAGTTACGACGGCCTCCAAGAGACCCAGTACTTC	CASSYDGLQETQYF	TRBV6-5	TRBJ2-5	.	many
TGTGCCAGCAGCACCGGGACAGGGTTGGGTCAGCCCCAGCATTTT	CASSTGTGLGQPQHF	TRBV9	TRBJ1-5	TRBD1	many
TGCAGTGCAGAGAGGACAGCCCCCTACGAGCAGTACTTC	CSAERTAPYEQYF	TRBV20-1	TRBJ2-7	.	few
TGTGCCGGCAGTGAAAAAGAAATTGACACTTACTATGGCTACACCTTC	CAGSEKEIDTYYGYTF	TRBV6-1	TRBJ1-2	.	.
TGTGCCAGCACATCCTGGGACGAATCTTATAACCTTATCTATGGCTACACCTTC	CASTSWDESYNLIYGYTF	TRBV18	TRBJ1-2	.	.
TGTGCCAGCAGACAGGGGGCCGGCACTGAAGCTTTCTTT	CASRQGAGTEAFF	TRBV6-2/TRBV6-3	TRBJ1-1	TRBD1	many
TGTGCCAGTAGTGACCCAGGGACCTACAATGAGCAGTTCTTC	CASSDPGTYNEQFF	TRBV19	TRBJ2-1	.	many
TGTGCCAGCAGTTTATTTGGCGGCAGGACGGACACTGAAGCTTTCTTT	CASSLFGGRTDTEAFF	TRBV28	TRBJ1-1	.	.
TGTGCCAGCAGCCTCGGACTAGCGGGGGGTCGGAATACGCAGTATTTT	CASSLGLAGGRNTQYF	TRBV5-6	TRBJ2-3	TRBD2	.
TGCAGCGTTGGAACGGGCCCAGGACAGCCCCAGCATTTT	CSVGTGPGQPQHF	TRBV29-1	TRBJ1-5	.	many
TGTGCCAGCAGCCCCCCTGGGGCTGGTTCCTACGAGCAGTACTTC	CASSPPGAGSYEQYF	TRBV11-3	TRBJ2-7	.	few
TGTGCCAGCAGTTTACAGGGGGCGACTGTCTCCTACGAGCAGTACTTC	CASSLQGATVSYEQYF	TRBV27	TRBJ2-7	TRBD1	many
TGTGCCAGCAGTTATGTACAAGCCGGGGAGCTGTTTTTT	CASSYVQAGELFF	TRBV6-5	TRBJ2-2	.	.
TGTGCCTGGAGTGTCGTAGCGATCGGAGCAGATACGCAGTATTTT	CAWSVVAIGADTQYF	TRBV30	TRBJ2-3	.	many
TGCGCCAGCAGCCAGAATCCATCCCCCTACAATGAGCAGTTCTTC	CASSQNPSPYNEQFF	TRBV4-1	TRBJ2-1	.	.
TGCGCCTGCAGCCAAGACAGGCCCTACGAGCAGTACTTC	CACSQDRPYEQYF	TRBV4-3	TRBJ2-7	.	.
TGTGCCAGCAGTGAAGGCCTAGCGGAGGGAACAGATACGCAGTATTTT	CASSEGLAEGTDTQYF	TRBV2	TRBJ2-3	TRBD2	.
TGTGGCAGTAGTATGGGAGACAGGGGCCCGGCGACCCAGTACTTC	CGSSMGDRGPATQYF	TRBV19	TRBJ2-5	TRBD1	.
TGTGCCAGCAGCATCCCTACAGGGATTGCGTACGAATTCACAGATACGCAGTATTTT	CASSIPTGIAYEFTDTQYF	TRBV5-5	TRBJ2-3	.	many
TGTGCCACCAGCAGAGAAGGGGTATCAAAGTACGAGCAGTACTTC	CATSREGVSKYEQYF	TRBV15	TRBJ2-7	.	many
TGCAGTGCTAGACGGCAGGGTGAGGAGACCCAGTACTTC	CSARRQGEETQYF	TRBV20-1	TRBJ2-5	.	.
TGTGCCAGCAGCTTGCCCCCTTGGGAGGGCGACACCTACGAGCAGTACTTC	CASSLPPWEGDTYEQYF	TRBV7-2	TRBJ2-7	TRBD2	.
TGTGCCAGCAGTCCACTCGCGGGGGGGCTGTGGAATGAGCAGTTCTTC	CASSPLAGGLWNEQFF	TRBV6-2/TRBV6-3	TRBJ2-1	TRBD2	.
TGCGCCAGCAGCCAAGAGACTCGAGAAACCTACGAGCAGTACTTC	CASSQETRETYEQYF	TRBV4-1	TRBJ2-7	.	few
TGTGCCAGCAGCGCAACCGGGACTAGCGGGAGTTTTGAGCAGTTCTTC	CASSATGTSGSFEQFF	TRBV9	TRBJ2-1	TRBD2	few
TGTGCCAGTAGTATTTGGAGGGGTGCGAGCAATCAGCCCCAGCATTTT	CASSIWRGASNQPQHF	TRBV19	TRBJ1-5	.	.
TGTGCCACCCAGTGGTCAGGGTTCAGCACAGATACGCAGTATTTT	CATQWSGFSTDTQYF	TRBV10-3	TRBJ2-3	.	few
TGTGCCAGCAGTCCAAACCGGGGGACCACTGGAAACACCATATATTTT	CASSPNRGTTGNTIYF	TRBV6-5	TRBJ1-3	.	.
TGCGCCAGCAGCCAAGTTTCTGGGGCTAAATACGAGCAGTACTTC	CASSQVSGAKYEQYF	TRBV4-3	TRBJ2-7	.	.
TGTGCCAGCAGCCAGGGACTAGCGGTTGAGCAGTTCTTC	CASSQGLAVEQFF	TRBV4-2	TRBJ2-1	TRBD2	.
TGTGCCAGCAGCTTAGGCGGGCGCCCCGACAATGAGCAGTTCTTC	CASSLGGRPDNEQFF	TRBV13	TRBJ2-1	.	.
TGCAGCGTTGGATTTCAGGGGGCCCACACAGATACGCAGTATTTT	CSVGFQGAHTDTQYF	TRBV29-1	TRBJ2-3	TRBD1	.
TGTGCCAGCAGCTTGCATCCTCTAGCGGGCGGGCAAGAGACCCAGTACTTC	CASSLHPLAGGQETQYF	TRBV5-4	TRBJ2-5	TRBD2	few
TGTGCCACGGGGGGCTTGTACAATGAGCAGTTCTTC	CATGGLYNEQFF	TRBV7-9	TRBJ2-1	.	.